These T cell receptor beta chains were read from a single sample in a study of Ad26.COV2.S vaccination and SARS-CoV-2 variants. TCRdb keeps only in-frame clones here, not all; method: immunoSEQ multiplex PCR. Among around 450,000 clones listed, roughly nine tenths were seen once. Sample: peripheral blood, taken in a trial of Ad26.COV2.S vaccine versus placebo. All receptors come from a person between 18 and 65 years old who received the Ad26.COV2.S COVID-19 vaccine or a placebo. Both conserved end residues are part of each CDR3. Fields, in order: clone size, V gene, D gene, J gene, CDR3 DNA, CDR3 protein. A D gene is named only where the DNA matches it firmly. Rows may omit the clone size; those that give it use once, few, many or a size class.

.,TRBV3-1/TRBV3-2,.,TRBJ1-2,TGTGCCAGCAGCCAAGACGGAGCAAGGGGCTACACCTTC,CASSQDGARGYTF
.,TRBV6-5,TRBD1,TRBJ1-5,TGTGCCAGCAGTATGACAGGGGATCAGCCCCAGCATTTT,CASSMTGDQPQHF
.,TRBV5-1,TRBD1,TRBJ1-6,TGCGCCAGCAGCTTGGGTAGGGACAGCGGTAATTCACCCCTCCACTTT,CASSLGRDSGNSPLHF
.,TRBV7-9,TRBD1,TRBJ1-1,TGTGCCAGCAGCTTCACACAGGGGGCGGAGGTTGAAGCTTTCTTT,CASSFTQGAEVEAFF
.,TRBV5-8,TRBD2,TRBJ2-3,TGTGCCAGCAGCTCTGGACTAGCGGGAGTTTGGGATACGCAGTATTTT,CASSSGLAGVWDTQYF
.,TRBV2,.,TRBJ2-3,TGTGCCAGCAGGAACAGGGTACTCGCAGATACGCAGTATTTT,CASRNRVLADTQYF
.,TRBV7-9,.,TRBJ2-1,TGTGCCAGCAGACCCGCCCTCGGGCACGCCTACAATGAGCAGTTCTTC,CASRPALGHAYNEQFF
.,TRBV7-9,.,TRBJ2-1,TGTGCCAGCAGCTTAGCCGGGGACAATGAGCAGTTCTTC,CASSLAGDNEQFF
.,TRBV28,.,TRBJ1-5,TGTGCCAGCAGCCTCCTGAGATTAACGGGCAATCAGCCCCAGCATTTT,CASSLLRLTGNQPQHF
.,TRBV2,.,TRBJ1-4,TGTGCCAGCAGTGGACCGGGTGAAAAACTGTTTTTT,CASSGPGEKLFF
.,TRBV5-6,.,TRBJ1-2,TGTGCCAGCAGCTCCGGGACAAGGGTAGAGGACTATGGCTACACCTTC,CASSSGTRVEDYGYTF
once,TRBV19,.,TRBJ1-5,TGTGCCAGTACTCCTGGACAGTATAGCAATCAGCCCCAGCATTTT,CASTPGQYSNQPQHF
once,TRBV6-1,.,TRBJ1-3,TGTGCCAGCAGTGAACATTTTGGAAACACCATATATTTT,CASSEHFGNTIYF
.,TRBV30,.,TRBJ1-4,TGTGCCTGGAGCCATACTTCGACAGGACTTAATGAAAAACTGTTTTTT,CAWSHTSTGLNEKLFF
once,TRBV5-4,TRBD1,TRBJ2-5,TGTGCCAGCAGTTCGGACAGGGCGACGCGGGAGACCCAGTACTTC,CASSSDRATRETQYF
.,TRBV7-3,TRBD2,TRBJ2-3,TGTGCCAGCAGCTTAAATGGCGGGAGGGCCAAGGATCGGTATTTT,CASSLNGGRAKDRYF
.,TRBV29-1,TRBD1,TRBJ1-2,TGCAGCGCGCGACAGGGGCGATACTATGGCTACACCTTC,CSARQGRYYGYTF
.,TRBV5-1,.,TRBJ1-1,TGCGCCAGCAGCTGGTCGGGACTGAACACTGAAGCTTTCTTT,CASSWSGLNTEAFF
.,TRBV5-1,.,TRBJ1-1,TGCGCCAGCAGCCCACAGGGTGTCGGTCCTAGGGGTGAAGCTTTCTTT,CASSPQGVGPRGEAFF
once,TRBV24-1,TRBD2,TRBJ2-2,TGTGCCACCAGTGATCCGGGACTAGCCACCCAAACCGGGGAGCTGTTTTTT,CATSDPGLATQTGELFF
.,TRBV2,.,TRBJ2-4,TGTGCCAGCAGTTCCGAGTCGGGCATTCAGTACTTC,CASSSESGIQYF
.,TRBV5-1,TRBD1,TRBJ1-1,TGCGCCAGCAGCTTGCGGACAGGGGATTACACTGAAGCTTTCTTT,CASSLRTGDYTEAFF
few,TRBV10-3,.,TRBJ1-5,TGTGCCATCAGCCCCGACAGTGGTCTCAAGCCCCAGCATTTT,CAISPDSGLKPQHF
.,TRBV7-2,.,TRBJ2-1,TGTGCCAGCAGCTTATTACTTAGCGGTTCCTACAATGAGCAGTTCTTC,CASSLLLSGSYNEQFF
.,TRBV12-5,TRBD2,TRBJ2-3,TGTGCTAGTGGTTTGGTCCATACTAGCGCAGGACCGGGGGTGGTTTCAGGGGATACGCAGTATTTT,CASGLVHTSAGPGVVSGDTQYF
.,TRBV11-3,.,TRBJ1-4,TGTGCCAGCAGCTTAGACCCGGGAAGGGGCGAAAAACTGTTTTTT,CASSLDPGRGEKLFF
.,TRBV6-2/TRBV6-3,.,TRBJ1-2,TGTGCCAGCAGTCTACAGGGAGATGGCTACACCTTC,CASSLQGDGYTF
few,TRBV5-1,TRBD1,TRBJ1-6,TGCGCCAGCAGCTTGGGGCCAGGGACAGTGCTTAATTCACCCCTCCACTTT,CASSLGPGTVLNSPLHF
.,TRBV4-1,.,TRBJ1-2,TGCGCCAGCAGCCAAGAAAAAGCCTATGGCTACACCTTC,CASSQEKAYGYTF
once,TRBV6-5,.,TRBJ2-3,TGTGCCAGCAGTTTGGGCGGGGGCACAGATACGCAGTATTTT,CASSLGGGTDTQYF
many,TRBV21-1,.,TRBJ2-5,TGTGCCAGCAGCAACAGGGAGACCCAGTACTTC,CASSNRETQYF
.,TRBV13,.,TRBJ2-2,TGTGCCAGCAGCCCCACCCCCGGGACGTCCGGGGAGCTGTTTTTT,CASSPTPGTSGELFF
.,TRBV4-2,TRBD1,TRBJ2-2,TGTGCCAGCAGCCAGGGACAGGGGAACACCGGGGAGCTGTTTTTT,CASSQGQGNTGELFF
.,TRBV24-1,TRBD2,TRBJ2-1,TGTGCCACCAGTGGGGGGATAGGCGGGAGAGGTCAATATGAGCAGTTCTTC,CATSGGIGGRGQYEQFF
.,TRBV7-3,.,TRBJ2-1,TGTGCCAGCAGCTTGGGTGGGAGGGAGCAGTTCTTC,CASSLGGREQFF
.,TRBV9,.,TRBJ2-1,TGTGCCAGCAGCGTTGGTAGCTCCTACAATGAGCAGTTCTTC,CASSVGSSYNEQFF
.,TRBV7-2,TRBD2,TRBJ2-3,TGTGCCAGCTCCCGAAGAGCGGGAGACTCAGATACGCAGTATTTT,CASSRRAGDSDTQYF
.,TRBV2,.,TRBJ1-3,TGTGCCAGCACTGGGGCTCGAAGCTCTGGAAACACCATATATTTT,CASTGARSSGNTIYF
.,TRBV19,.,TRBJ1-1,TGTGCCAGTAGTATTCTGGCAACCACCCCCCTGGAAGCTTTCTTT,CASSILATTPLEAFF
.,TRBV5-4,.,TRBJ2-7,TGTGCCAGCAGCTTCACCGGGGGTTCCTACGAGCAGTACTTC,CASSFTGGSYEQYF
once,TRBV6-1,.,TRBJ2-5,TGTGCCAGCAGTGATCCCCATTTAAGCCAAGAGACCCAGTACTTC,CASSDPHLSQETQYF
.,TRBV6-5,.,TRBJ2-5,TGTGCCAGCAGTTACTCAGGGGAGGAGACCCAGTACTTC,CASSYSGEETQYF
.,TRBV7-3,.,TRBJ2-7,TGTGCCAGCAGCCCAACGGGGACCTCCTACGAGCAGTACTTC,CASSPTGTSYEQYF
.,TRBV7-9,.,TRBJ1-1,TGTGCCAGCAGCCGAAAACGAGGGGACACTGAAGCTTTCTTT,CASSRKRGDTEAFF
.,TRBV27,TRBD1,TRBJ1-1,TGTGCCAGCAGTTTATCGGCAGGGGGCGCTGAAGCTTTCTTT,CASSLSAGGAEAFF
few,TRBV27,.,TRBJ1-5,TGTGCCAGCAGTTTAAGGCCGAATCCGAATCAGCCCCAGCATTTT,CASSLRPNPNQPQHF
.,TRBV7-8,TRBD1,TRBJ1-4,TGTGCCAGCAGCCCAAGACAGGGGCCATGGGAAAAACTGTTTTTT,CASSPRQGPWEKLFF
.,TRBV5-1,TRBD1,TRBJ1-1,TGCGCCAGCAGCTTCTCGGGACAGGCTAACACTGAAGCTTTCTTT,CASSFSGQANTEAFF
once,TRBV18,TRBD1,TRBJ1-2,TGTGCCAGCCGCCCGGGACAGGGGGCTCATGGCTACACCTTC,CASRPGQGAHGYTF
once,TRBV3-1/TRBV3-2,.,TRBJ1-1,TGTGCCAGCAGCCGCTTCAGGGACATCGTGGGAGCTTTCTTT,CASSRFRDIVGAFF
.,TRBV27,.,TRBJ2-7,TGTGCCAGCAGTTTATATCCCCACGAGCAGTACTTC,CASSLYPHEQYF
.,TRBV11-3,TRBD1,TRBJ1-4,TGTGCCAGCAGCGCGAACTTCATGGGACAGGCGACAACTAATGAAAAACTGTTTTTT,CASSANFMGQATTNEKLFF
.,TRBV2,.,TRBJ2-2,TGTGCCAGCAGGAACAGAGGCGGGGAGCTGTTTTTT,CASRNRGGELFF
.,TRBV5-1,.,TRBJ2-5,TGCGCCAGCAGCCCCCGGGGGGAGACCCAGTACTTC,CASSPRGETQYF
.,TRBV6-1,.,TRBJ2-7,TGTGCCAGCAGTGAGTATGGCTCCCCGGGCGTACTCGGGCAGTACTTC,CASSEYGSPGVLGQYF